A selection of T cell receptor beta chains follows, all from one sample in a study of shared clonotypes between healthy human individuals. Method: immunoSEQ multiplex PCR; TCRdb's copy keeps in-frame clones and lacks some. This table holds about 2 million clones, less than 95% found once. The sequenced sample was naive CD8+ T cells sorted from blood. Receptors originate from a young man in good health. Both conserved end residues are part of each CDR3. Fields, in order: CDR3 length, V gene, J gene, CDR3 protein.

length: 14; V: TRBV30; J: TRBJ1-6; CDR3: CACLDLGPNSPLHF
length: 13; V: TRBV30; J: TRBJ2-7; CDR3: CAWSVTGEGEQYF
length: 14; V: TRBV5-4; J: TRBJ2-7; CDR3: CASSPPDRFHEQYF
length: 13; V: TRBV5-1; J: TRBJ1-1; CDR3: CASRLNPPTEAFF
length: 14; V: TRBV27; J: TRBJ2-7; CDR3: CASSPGQGVGEQYF
length: 14; V: TRBV4-1; J: TRBJ1-1; CDR3: CASSQARQGTEAFF
length: 16; V: TRBV10-1; J: TRBJ2-7; CDR3: CASSDIAGGEAYEQYF
length: 15; V: TRBV7-2; J: TRBJ1-1; CDR3: CASSETYIYRGFAFF
length: 15; V: TRBV5-6; J: TRBJ2-7; CDR3: CASTPRPPMAYEQYF
length: 12; V: TRBV7-9; J: TRBJ2-7; CDR3: CASSNGQGEQYF
length: 16; V: TRBV2; J: TRBJ2-5; CDR3: CASSVVSGGALETQYF
length: 13; V: TRBV27; J: TRBJ2-5; CDR3: CASSPDPGETQYF
length: 15; V: TRBV4-1; J: TRBJ2-5; CDR3: CASSQETDWEETQYF
length: 12; V: TRBV13; J: TRBJ2-7; CDR3: CASSLVPYEQYF
length: 14; V: TRBV30; J: TRBJ2-7; CDR3: CAWSSGTGVLEQYF
length: 12; V: TRBV7-9; J: TRBJ2-3; CDR3: CASSGDRVGQYF
length: 13; V: TRBV4-2; J: TRBJ2-7; CDR3: CASSPTKGHEQYF
length: 12; V: TRBV5-8; J: TRBJ2-1; CDR3: CASSWGYNEQFF
length: 13; V: TRBV7-9; J: TRBJ2-7; CDR3: CASSSQGSYEQYF
length: 14; V: TRBV9; J: TRBJ1-1; CDR3: CASSPREGGTEAFF
length: 14; V: TRBV5-1; J: TRBJ2-3; CDR3: CASSHLADTDTQYF
length: 14; V: TRBV19; J: TRBJ1-2; CDR3: CASSDTGTPLGYTF
length: 15; V: TRBV28; J: TRBJ2-7; CDR3: CASSYDYRGAYEQYF
length: 13; V: TRBV7-6; J: TRBJ2-7; CDR3: CASSGGLFYEQYF
length: 14; V: TRBV7-8; J: TRBJ2-7; CDR3: CASSFRTGTYEQYF
length: 18; V: TRBV29-1; J: TRBJ2-6; CDR3: CSVAGEGRYYSGANVLTF
length: 15; V: TRBV6-5; J: TRBJ2-2; CDR3: CASSSGAWGTGELFF
length: 15; V: TRBV7-8; J: TRBJ2-2; CDR3: CASNGLAANTGELFF
length: 11; V: TRBV6-5; J: TRBJ2-7; CDR3: CASSLGPEQYF
length: 15; V: TRBV12-5; J: TRBJ2-2; CDR3: CASGLIRDYTGELFF
length: 14; V: TRBV19; J: TRBJ1-5; CDR3: CASTLGPENQPQHF
length: 14; V: TRBV28; J: TRBJ2-7; CDR3: CASSPTYQTYEQYF
length: 16; V: TRBV13; J: TRBJ1-1; CDR3: CASSPPDRGLNTEAFF
length: 20; V: TRBV27; J: TRBJ2-2; CDR3: CASSLSIAHGSLSDTGELFF
length: 17; V: TRBV4-3; J: TRBJ2-3; CDR3: CASSRLGSGEGTDTQYF
length: 16; V: TRBV29-1; J: TRBJ1-5; CDR3: CSVEFGTGGSRQPQHF